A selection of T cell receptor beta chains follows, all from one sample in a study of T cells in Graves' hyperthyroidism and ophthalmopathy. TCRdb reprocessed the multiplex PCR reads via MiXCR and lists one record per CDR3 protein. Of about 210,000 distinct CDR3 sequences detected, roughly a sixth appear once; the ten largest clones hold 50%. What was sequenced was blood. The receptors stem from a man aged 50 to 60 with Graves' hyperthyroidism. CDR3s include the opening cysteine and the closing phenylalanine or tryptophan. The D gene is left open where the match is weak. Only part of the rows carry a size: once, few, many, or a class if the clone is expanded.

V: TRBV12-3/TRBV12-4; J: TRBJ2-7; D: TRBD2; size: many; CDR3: CASSLAHAGGIYEQYF; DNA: TGTGCCAGCAGTTTAGCCCACGCGGGAGGGATCTACGAGCAGTACTTC
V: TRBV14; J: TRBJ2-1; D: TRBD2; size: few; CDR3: CASSPTSGRFVSEQFF; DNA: TGTGCCAGCAGCCCCACTAGCGGGAGGTTTGTGAGTGAGCAGTTCTTC
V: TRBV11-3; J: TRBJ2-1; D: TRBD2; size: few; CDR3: CASSLGAGDYNEQFF; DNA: TGTGCCAGCAGCTTAGGAGCGGGGGACTACAATGAGCAGTTCTTC
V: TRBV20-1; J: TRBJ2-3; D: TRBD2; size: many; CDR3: CSARAVAGGPDTQYF; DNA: TGCAGTGCTAGAGCCGTAGCGGGAGGGCCGGATACGCAGTATTTT
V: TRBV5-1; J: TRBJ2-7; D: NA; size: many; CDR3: CASSQDSMGREQYF; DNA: TGCGCCAGCAGCCAAGACAGTATGGGGCGAGAGCAGTACTTC
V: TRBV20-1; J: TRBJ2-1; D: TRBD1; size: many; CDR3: CSASPTGGTNEQFF; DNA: TGCAGTGCTTCGCCTACAGGGGGGACCAATGAGCAGTTCTTC
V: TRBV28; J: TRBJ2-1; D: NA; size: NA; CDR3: CASTVSGLGAFF; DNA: TGTGCCAGCACCGTTAGCGGGTTGGGGGCTTTCTTC
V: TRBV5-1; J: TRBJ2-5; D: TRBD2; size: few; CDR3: CASRSGSTETQYF; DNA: TGCGCCAGTCGTAGCGGGAGTACAGAGACCCAGTACTTC
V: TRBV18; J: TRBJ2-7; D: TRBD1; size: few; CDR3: CASSTTPGQNYEQYF; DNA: TGTGCCAGCTCAACCACGCCGGGACAGAACTACGAGCAGTACTTC
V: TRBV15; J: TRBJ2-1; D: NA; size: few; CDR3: CATSRGAGASSYNEQFF; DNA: TGTGCCACCAGCAGAGGGGCGGGGGCGAGCTCCTACAATGAGCAGTTCTTC
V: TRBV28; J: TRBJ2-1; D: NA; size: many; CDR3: CASRPRANYNEQFF; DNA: TGTGCCAGCAGGCCGAGGGCAAATTACAATGAGCAGTTCTTC
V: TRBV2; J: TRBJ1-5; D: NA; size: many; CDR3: CASSPDRRNQPQHF; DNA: TGTGCCAGCAGTCCCGACAGGCGTAATCAGCCCCAGCATTTT
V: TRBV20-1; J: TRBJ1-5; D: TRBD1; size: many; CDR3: CSATDRVGPQHF; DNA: TGCAGTGCTACGGACAGGGTTGGACCCCAGCATTTT
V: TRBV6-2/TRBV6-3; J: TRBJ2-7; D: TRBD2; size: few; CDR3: CASSYNEREGPAYEQYF; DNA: TGTGCCAGCAGTTACAACGAGCGGGAGGGCCCAGCCTACGAGCAGTACTTC
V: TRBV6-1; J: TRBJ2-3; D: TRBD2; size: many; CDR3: CASSSGLASLSTDTQYF; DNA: TGTGCCAGCAGTTCGGGACTAGCTAGCTTAAGCACAGATACGCAGTATTTT
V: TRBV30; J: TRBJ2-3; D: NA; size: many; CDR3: CAWTVGGSDTQYF; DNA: TGTGCCTGGACCGTAGGAGGCTCAGATACGCAGTATTTT